Listed here are 32 T cell receptor beta chains from one sample, sequenced in a study of shared clonotypes between healthy human individuals (dated by TCRdb to about 2020). Libraries were made using the immunoSEQ multiplex PCR assay. In its TCRdb copy, this immuneACCESS table keeps in-frame sequences only and misses some clones. Where compared with another copy, unresolved V genes explain less than half of these, and the others have no known cause. The sample table holds a few hundred thousand clones, of which around 87% were seen once. Of the sample, 15% to 20% is held by the ten largest clones. The sample was memory CD8+ T cells sorted from blood. The cell subset or site label corresponds to: CD45RO+ cells pooled with CCR7-negative TemRA cells. These receptors all stem from a man between 18 and 35 years old in good health.

In its sample, this clone was seen once. The chain carries TRBV27 and TRBJ2-3, with D perhaps TRBD1 or TRBD2 (5 bases each). The germline CDR1 and CDR2 sequences are MNHEY and SMNVEV (reference sequence). The CDR3 sequence is 17 residues long. Trimming stripped 2 bases from V and 0 bases from J, with 15 bases between. The CDR3 reads CASSLMASWGSTDTQYF. CDR3 nucleotide sequence: TGTGCCAGCAGTTTAATGGCGTCCTGGGGGAGCACAGATACGCAGTATTTT.

In its sample, this clone was seen once. This chain uses TRBV4-1 with TRBJ1-5; D is unclear. The CDR3 extends over 14 amino acids. CDR1 and CDR2 (germline): MGHRA, YSYEKL. V was clipped by 1 base and J by 0 bases, with 4 bases between them. The chain's CDR3 is CASSQGSSNQPQHF. In DNA form, the CDR3 reads TGCGCCAGCAGCCAAGGATCTAGCAATCAGCCCCAGCATTTT.

The J gene is TRBJ2-2, the V gene TRBV5-1, with D possibly matching TRBD2 (5 bases). The CDR3 loop spans 14 amino acids. With 1 base removed from V and 6 bases from J, the gap between germline ends came to 10 bases. Germline CDR1 and CDR2: SGHRS and YFSETQ. This CDR3 reads CASSLLGESGELFF. The CDR3 DNA sequence: TGCGCCAGCAGCTTGTTGGGAGAGTCCGGGGAGCTGTTTTTT.

This chain links TRBV2 with TRBJ2-7; 11 bases match TRBD2. The CDR3 is 13 residues long. V gave up 4 bases and J gave up 6 bases; unmatched junction bases: 2. CDR1 and CDR2 from the germline V gene are SNHLY and FYNNEI. CDR3 loop: CASSGLAGGEQYF. DNA for the CDR3: TGTGCCAGCAGTGGGCTAGCGGGAGGCGAGCAGTACTTC.

A remark on this clone: Relative to the germline gene, one junction end is altered; a read error may explain this. The V gene is TRBV5-6, the J gene TRBJ2-1, with 7 positions matching TRBD1. The CDR3 length is 12 residues. The V gene's germline CDR1 is SGHDT and CDR2 YYEEEE. Written as DNA, the CDR3 is TGTGCCAGCAGCTCACTTCCGGGACAGTCACTCTTC. This sequence encodes CASSSLPGQSLF.

The V gene is TRBV5-1, the J gene TRBJ1-1; D uncertain. V was shortened by 4 bases and J by 3 bases, with 16 bases between the two germline ends. Looked up from germline, CDR1 is SGHRS and CDR2 is YFSETQ. The CDR3 extends over 15 amino acids. This chain's CDR3 is CASSLDGEEYTEAFF. CDR3 DNA sequence: TGCGCCAGCAGCCTCGACGGGGAGGAGTACACTGAAGCTTTCTTT.

The V gene is TRBV19, the J gene TRBJ2-4; maybe TRBD2 (6 bases). The CDR3 has 15 amino acids. V lost 0 bases to trimming and J lost 6 bases, with 12 bases between them. Germline-derived CDR1 and CDR2 are LNHDA and SQIVND (reference sequence). In DNA, the CDR3 is TGTGCCAGTAGTATAGAGGGGACGCGGGGAAACATTCAGTACTTC. This translates into CASSIEGTRGNIQYF. Full variable domain (rest looked up from reference TRBV19 and TRBJ2-4): DGGITQSPKYLFRKEGQNVTLSCEQNLNHDAMYWYRQDPGQGLRLIYYSQIVNDFQKGDIAEGYSVSREKKESFPLTVTSAQKNPTAFYLCASSIEGTRGNIQYFGAGTRLSVL.

The chain is built from TRBV6-5 and TRBJ2-1; D not resolved. With 0 bases removed from V and 9 bases from J, the gap between germline ends came to 9 bases. Per germline, CDR1 MNHEY and CDR2 SVGAGI. The CDR3 is 13 residues long. CDR3 sequence: CASSYSVASEQFF. The CDR3 region has the DNA TGTGCCAGCAGTTACTCGGTAGCAAGTGAGCAGTTCTTC.

The V gene is TRBV29-1, the J gene TRBJ2-1, with TRBD1 matching over 9 bases. The CDR3 covers 17 residues. Germline CDR1 is SQVTM and CDR2 is ANQGSEA. The CDR3 region has the DNA TGCAGTCTCAAAGGGGACAGGGACAACTCTAATCACAATGAGCAGTTCTTC. It yields the protein CSLKGDRDNSNHNEQFF.

The rearrangement joins TRBV4-1 to TRBJ2-7, with D hard to call. The CDR3 runs 14 residues. Trimming removed 0 bases at V and 2 bases at J, with 8 bases between. Germline V gene sequence: CDR1 MGHRA, CDR2 YSYEKL. The CDR3 nucleotides are TGCGCCAGCAGCCAAGACGCAGAGACCTACGAGCAGTACTTC. It is translated as CASSQDAETYEQYF.

V gene TRBV4-3 combines with J gene TRBJ1-1, with 7 nucleotides matching TRBD1. CDR1 and CDR2 from the germline V gene are LGHNA and YSLEER. The V segment lost 3 bases and the J segment 5 bases; nucleotides outside the gene matches: 12. CDR3 length: 16 amino acids. CDR3 amino acids: CASSHTLTGAATEAFF. DNA for the CDR3: TGCGCCAGCAGCCATACACTAACAGGGGCTGCGACTGAAGCTTTCTTT.

V usage is TRBV28 and J usage is TRBJ2-7, with D perhaps being TRBD1 or TRBD2 (5 bases each). V shed 6 bases and J shed 7 bases, with 19 bases lying between them. The V gene's germline CDR1 is MDHEN and CDR2 SYDVKM. This CDR3 contains 14 residues. The chain's CDR3 is CASSDPGPPAEQYF. DNA for the CDR3: TGTGCCAGCAGCGACCCGGGACCCCCGGCGGAGCAGTACTTC.

J is TRBJ2-1 and V is TRBV7-9; 7 bases match TRBD1. This CDR3 has 16 amino acids. V lost 4 bases to trimming and J lost 2 bases; unmatched junction nucleotides: 8. Looked up from germline, CDR1 is SEHNR and CDR2 is FQNEAQ (reference sequence). The CDR3 bases are TGTGCCAGCAGCTCAATAGGGACAGTGGCCTACAATGAGCAGTTCTTC. It specifies CASSSIGTVAYNEQFF.

Points on this clone: This sequence may be a read error, since a much larger clone differs from it by one base. The CDR3 nucleotides read TGTGCCAGCAGCGCTAGCACAGATACGCAGTATTTT. Amino acids: CASSASTDTQYF. The rearrangement joins TRBV11-2 to TRBJ2-3; no definite D call. V was shortened by 5 bases and J by 0 bases, with 3 bases between the two germline ends. The CDR3 covers 12 residues. CDR1 SGHAT and CDR2 FQNNGV come from the germline V gene.

V is TRBV2 and J is TRBJ2-3, with a weak D call TRBD1 (5 bases). V was cut by 6 bases and J by 0 bases, with 10 bases left in between. The CDR3 is made up of 14 amino acids. Germline CDR1 SNHLY, CDR2 FYNNEI. The CDR3 region has the DNA TGTGCCAGCAGCCTGGGGCAGAGCACAGATACGCAGTATTTT. Translated: CASSLGQSTDTQYF.

The V and J genes are TRBV7-9 and TRBJ1-3; D is unresolved. CDR3 length: 14 residues. From germline, CDR1 is SEHNR and CDR2 FQNEAQ (reference sequence). The V end was cut by 3 bases, the J end by 2 bases, with 8 bases between. CDR3: CASSFRNAGNTIYF. The CDR3 nucleotides read TGTGCCAGCAGCTTTCGAAATGCTGGAAACACCATATATTTT.

This chain joins TRBV11-2 and TRBJ2-1, with a weak D call TRBD2 (6 bases). Per germline, CDR1 SGHAT and CDR2 FQNNGV. CDR3 length: 15 amino acids. The V and J ends lost 2 bases and 10 bases respectively, with 18 bases between them. The CDR3 protein is CASSLSASEISEQFF. DNA of the CDR3: TGTGCCAGCAGCTTATCGGCTAGCGAGATAAGCGAGCAGTTCTTC.

Note on this clone: Other DNA sequences within the sample encode an identical CDR3. This sequence joins TRBV7-9 and TRBJ1-5; D remains unclear. V lost 1 base and J 4 bases, leaving 2 bases between the germline ends. CDR1 and CDR2 (germline): SEHNR, FQNEAQ (reference sequence). CDR3 length: 12 residues. This chain's CDR3 is CASSLGNQPQHF. The CDR3 DNA is TGTGCCAGCAGCTTAGGAAATCAGCCCCAGCATTTT.

The table lists this clone with a count of one. The rearrangement joins TRBV28 to TRBJ2-7; 8 bases line up with TRBD2. This CDR3 region has 13 residues. The J segment lost 5 bases and the V segment lost 4 bases, leaving 4 bases of the junction unmatched. CDR1 MDHEN and CDR2 SYDVKM come from the germline V gene. The CDR3 spells CASSSTGGDEQYF. DNA for the CDR3: TGTGCCAGCAGTTCCACGGGGGGGGACGAGCAGTACTTC.

This chain links TRBV7-9 with TRBJ1-4, with D possibly matching TRBD1 (6 bases). Germline loops: CDR1 SEHNR, CDR2 FQNEAQ (reference sequence). Trimming left V 5 bases short and J 7 bases short, with 17 bases between. The CDR3 extends over 15 amino acids. DNA of the CDR3: TGTGCCAGCAGCGAAGGGCCCAGGGGAGGTGAAAAACTGTTTTTT. It encodes CASSEGPRGGEKLFF.

The chain combines TRBV5-8 with TRBJ2-1, with 7 bases that match TRBD1. Germline V gene data show CDR1 as SGHTS and CDR2 as YDEGEE. V shed 4 bases and J 7 bases; nucleotides not matched to a gene: 14. The CDR3 sequence is 16 residues long. This CDR3 is CASSPRGQGRANEQFF. In DNA, the CDR3 is TGTGCCAGCAGCCCGAGGGGGCAGGGGCGGGCTAATGAGCAGTTCTTC.

The V and J genes are TRBV11-2 and TRBJ2-1; 8 bases line up with TRBD1. V was pared by 5 bases and J by 2 bases, with 5 bases of the junction left unmatched. The germline V gene has CDR1 SGHAT and CDR2 FQNNGV. CDR3 length equals 15 residues. CDR3 DNA sequence: TGTGCCAGCAGCCTATCAGGGGGCCCCTACAATGAGCAGTTCTTC. Residues: CASSLSGGPYNEQFF.

V and J are TRBV7-9 and TRBJ1-4; D gene ambiguous. Germline CDR1 reads SEHNR; CDR2 reads FQNEAQ (reference sequence). V dropped 0 bases and J dropped 6 bases, with 5 bases sitting between them. This CDR3 has 13 residues. The CDR3 DNA is TGTGCCAGCAGCTTAGCGATAGATGAAAAACTGTTTTTT. Its protein product is CASSLAIDEKLFF.

The V gene is TRBV5-6, the J gene TRBJ2-7; 7 nucleotides line up with TRBD1. The CDR3 has 14 residues. Germline values: CDR1 SGHDT, CDR2 YYEEEE. V was pared by 1 base and J by 4 bases, with 5 bases of the junction left unmatched. This CDR3 is CASSLRDSAYEQYF. CDR3 DNA: TGTGCCAGCAGCTTGCGGGACAGTGCTTACGAGCAGTACTTC. Looking up the rest from reference TRBV5-6 and TRBJ2-7 gives the full variable domain: DAGVTQSPTHLIKTRGQQVTLRCSPKSGHDTVSWYQQALGQGPQFIFQYYEEEERQRGNFPDRFSGHQFPNYSSELNVNALLLGDSALYLCASSLRDSAYEQYFGPGTRLTVT.

The chain joins TRBV11-2 to TRBJ1-3; D call uncertain. Per the germline V gene, CDR1 is SGHAT and CDR2 is FQNNGV. Trimming removed 4 bases from V and 0 bases from J, with 10 bases in between. The CDR3 extends over 15 amino acids. CDR3 DNA sequence: TGTGCCAGCAGCTCCTACGGGAACTCTGGAAACACCATATATTTT. Translated, it gives CASSSYGNSGNTIYF.

This sequence joins TRBV28 and TRBJ1-2, with a possible D match to TRBD1 (5 bases). Trimming left V 3 bases short and J 2 bases short, with 31 bases between. Per the germline V gene, CDR1 is MDHEN and CDR2 is SYDVKM. The CDR3 has 21 amino acids. As DNA, the CDR3 is TGTGCCAGCAGTTTCTTAGGGCTCGGTCGGGACGAAGACACCCCAAACTATGGCTACACCTTC. Translating it yields CASSFLGLGRDEDTPNYGYTF.

This rearrangement joins TRBV9 to TRBJ2-3, with D possibly TRBD2 on 6 matching bases. The CDR3 has 16 residues. V dropped 1 base and J dropped 0 bases, with 12 bases sitting between them. Germline-derived CDR1 and CDR2 are SGDLS and YYNGEE. CDR3 sequence (DNA): TGTGCCAGCAGCGTAATGGGGGGAGGTAGCACAGATACGCAGTATTTT. This codes for CASSVMGGGSTDTQYF.

The rearrangement links TRBV5-1 to TRBJ2-7; the match to TRBD1 covers 7 bases. Trimming at V came to 3 bases and at J to 3 bases, leaving 3 bases not matched to a gene. The V gene's germline CDR1 is SGHRS and CDR2 YFSETQ. CDR3 length: 13 residues. The CDR3, as DNA: TGCGCCAGCAGCTGGTCAGGGGGCTACGAGCAGTACTTC. Translated: CASSWSGGYEQYF.

The chain combines TRBV9 with TRBJ2-2; D is perhaps TRBD2 (5 bases). This CDR3 is 16 amino acids long. V gave up 4 bases and J gave up 3 bases, with 16 bases separating them. From germline, CDR1 is SGDLS and CDR2 YYNGEE. This chain's CDR3 is CASSSQVGDYTGELFF. The CDR3 DNA reads TGTGCCAGCAGCTCCCAGGTGGGAGATTACACCGGGGAGCTGTTTTTT.

This clone was seen once. Other nucleotide sequences in the sample specify the same CDR3. J is TRBJ1-2 and V is TRBV30; D remains unclear. V dropped 0 bases and J dropped 4 bases, with 9 bases sitting between them. The CDR3 spans 13 residues. CDR1 and CDR2 (germline): GTSNPN, SVGIG (reference sequence). The CDR3 here is CAWSVGQTYGYTF. The CDR3, as DNA: TGTGCCTGGAGTGTAGGTCAGACCTATGGCTACACCTTC.

The chain carries TRBV9 and TRBJ2-1; D is ambiguous. The CDR3 has 13 residues. Trimming left V 0 bases short and J 8 bases short, with 9 bases between. The germline V gene encodes CDR1 SGDLS and CDR2 YYNGEE. CDR3 nucleotides: TGTGCCAGCAGCGTAGATGGAGCCTATGAGCAGTTCTTC. Translation: CASSVDGAYEQFF.

V and J are TRBV29-1 and TRBJ1-2, with D possibly matching TRBD1 (6 bases). Germline V gene lookup returns CDR1 SQVTM and CDR2 ANQGSEA. V lost 3 bases to trimming and J lost 7 bases, with 12 bases between them. This CDR3 spans 12 amino acids. CDR3 residues: CSVDLQGGGYTF. In DNA form, the CDR3 reads TGCAGCGTTGATCTACAGGGAGGTGGCTACACCTTC.